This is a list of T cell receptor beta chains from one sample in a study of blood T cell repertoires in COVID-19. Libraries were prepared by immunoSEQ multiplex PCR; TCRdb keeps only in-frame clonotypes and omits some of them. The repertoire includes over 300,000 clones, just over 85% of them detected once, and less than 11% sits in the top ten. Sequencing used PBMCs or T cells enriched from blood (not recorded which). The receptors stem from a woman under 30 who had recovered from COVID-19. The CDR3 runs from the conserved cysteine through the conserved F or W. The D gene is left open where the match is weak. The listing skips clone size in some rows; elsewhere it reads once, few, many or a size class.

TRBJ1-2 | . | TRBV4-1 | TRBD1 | CASSHGQGRDYGYTF | TGCGCCAGCAGCCATGGACAGGGTAGGGACTATGGCTACACCTTC
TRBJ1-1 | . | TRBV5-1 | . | CASSLTGRTEAFF | TGCGCCAGCAGCTTGACAGGGCGCACTGAAGCTTTCTTT
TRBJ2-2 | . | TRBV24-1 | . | CATSDRRNTGELFF | TGTGCCACCAGTGATCGCAGAAACACCGGGGAGCTGTTTTTT
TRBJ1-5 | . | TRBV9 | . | CASSSGRGNQPQHF | TGTGCCAGCAGCTCGGGAAGAGGCAATCAGCCCCAGCATTTT
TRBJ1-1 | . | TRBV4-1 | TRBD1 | CASSRPGGQDQAFF | TGCGCCAGCAGCCGCCCAGGGGGACAGGACCAAGCTTTCTTT
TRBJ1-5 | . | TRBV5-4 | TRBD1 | CASSLGGTENQPQHF | TGTGCCAGCAGCTTGGGAGGGACAGAGAATCAGCCCCAGCATTTT
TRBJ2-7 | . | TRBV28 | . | CASSFTGTLDYEQYF | TGTGCCAGCAGCTTTACCGGGACACTAGACTACGAGCAGTACTTC
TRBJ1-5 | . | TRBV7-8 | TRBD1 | CASSFLGAGGQPQHF | TGTGCCAGCAGCTTTCTGGGGGCAGGGGGTCAGCCCCAGCATTTT
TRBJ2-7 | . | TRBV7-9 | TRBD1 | CASSARQGPVQYF | TGTGCCAGCAGCGCGAGACAGGGTCCGGTGCAGTACTTC
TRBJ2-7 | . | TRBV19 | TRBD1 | CASSIGDGTEIKDYEQYF | TGTGCCAGTAGTATAGGGGACGGGACAGAGATAAAAGACTACGAGCAGTACTTC
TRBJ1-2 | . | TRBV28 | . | CASSTPSGYYGYTF | TGTGCCAGCAGTACACCATCAGGGTACTATGGCTACACCTTC
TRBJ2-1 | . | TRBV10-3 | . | CAISRDLGGAGNNEQFF | TGTGCCATCAGCAGGGACTTAGGGGGGGCCGGAAACAATGAGCAGTTCTTC
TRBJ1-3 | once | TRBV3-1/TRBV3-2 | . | CASSQAHVNSGNTIYF | TGTGCCAGCAGCCAGGCACACGTCAACTCTGGAAACACCATATATTTT
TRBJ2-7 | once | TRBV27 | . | CASSLFPTGSDEQYF | TGTGCCAGCAGTTTATTCCCGACAGGTTCTGACGAGCAGTACTTC
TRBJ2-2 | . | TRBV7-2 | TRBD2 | CASSLRLAETGELFF | TGTGCCAGCAGCTTAAGGCTAGCGGAAACCGGGGAGCTGTTTTTT
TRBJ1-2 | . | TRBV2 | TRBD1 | CASSEGQGQSYGYTF | TGTGCCAGCAGTGAAGGACAGGGACAGAGCTATGGCTACACCTTC
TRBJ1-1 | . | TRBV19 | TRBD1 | CASRGTGTANTEAFF | TGTGCCAGTAGGGGAACCGGGACAGCGAACACTGAAGCTTTCTTT
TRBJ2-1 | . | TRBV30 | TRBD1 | CAWSQTGSPGNEQFF | TGTGCCTGGAGCCAGACAGGGTCCCCGGGAAATGAGCAGTTCTTC
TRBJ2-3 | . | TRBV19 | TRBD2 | CASSILPSGSGSTDTQYF | TGTGCCAGTAGTATTCTACCAAGCGGGAGTGGTAGCACAGATACGCAGTATTTT
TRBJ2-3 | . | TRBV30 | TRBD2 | CAWSVLAGGLDTQYF | TGTGCCTGGAGTGTACTAGCGGGGGGGCTGGATACGCAGTATTTT
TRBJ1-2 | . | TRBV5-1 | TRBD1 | CASSLVQGDTYGYTF | TGCGCCAGCAGCTTGGTACAGGGGGATACCTATGGCTACACCTTC
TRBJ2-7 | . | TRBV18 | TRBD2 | CASSPLPSGTHYEQYF | TGTGCCAGCTCACCACTTCCTAGCGGGACCCACTACGAGCAGTACTTC
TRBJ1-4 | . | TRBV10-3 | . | CAISDSTNEKLFF | TGTGCCATCAGCGACAGTACTAATGAAAAACTGTTTTTT
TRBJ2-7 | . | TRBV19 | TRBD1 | CASSFGQGVSYEQYF | TGTGCCAGTAGTTTCGGACAGGGGGTGTCCTACGAGCAGTACTTC
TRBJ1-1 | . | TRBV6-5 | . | CASRTEHQVEAFF | TGTGCCAGCAGAACGGAACACCAGGTTGAAGCTTTCTTT
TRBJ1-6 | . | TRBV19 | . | CATNSGDLDSPLHF | TGTGCCACCAACTCAGGGGATCTTGATTCACCCCTCCACTTT
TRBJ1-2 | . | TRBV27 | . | CASSLGGGYGYTF | TGTGCCAGCAGTCTAGGGGGTGGCTATGGCTACACCTTC
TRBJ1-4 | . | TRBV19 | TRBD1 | CASRKQGMGTTNEKLFF | TGTGCCAGTAGGAAACAGGGGATGGGAACAACTAATGAAAAACTGTTTTTT
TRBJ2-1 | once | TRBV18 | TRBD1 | CASSWDRDNEQFF | TGTGCCAGCTCATGGGACAGGGACAATGAGCAGTTCTTC
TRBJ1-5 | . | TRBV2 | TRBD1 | CASSLDRDDQPQHF | TGTGCCAGCAGCCTCGACAGGGATGATCAGCCCCAGCATTTT
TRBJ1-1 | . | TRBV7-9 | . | CASSPGGWTEAFF | TGTGCCAGCAGCCCCGGGGGTTGGACTGAAGCTTTCTTT
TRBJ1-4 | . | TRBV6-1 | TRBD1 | CASSEDREGEKLFF | TGTGCCAGCAGTGAGGACAGGGAGGGTGAAAAACTGTTTTTT
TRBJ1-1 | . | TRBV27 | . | CASTREVGTEAFF | TGTGCCAGCACCAGGGAGGTCGGCACTGAAGCTTTCTTT
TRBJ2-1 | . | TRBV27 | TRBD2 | CASSFRAAGGPYEQFF | TGTGCCAGCAGTTTTCGCGCAGCGGGAGGGCCGTATGAGCAGTTCTTC
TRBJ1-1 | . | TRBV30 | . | CAWSPTRTDEAFF | TGTGCCTGGAGTCCTACACGGACAGATGAAGCTTTCTTT
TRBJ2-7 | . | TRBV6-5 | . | CASRKGTFATYEQYF | TGTGCCAGCAGGAAAGGGACATTCGCAACATACGAGCAGTACTTC
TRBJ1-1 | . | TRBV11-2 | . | CASSLAQNTEAFF | TGTGCCAGCAGCTTAGCCCAGAACACTGAAGCTTTCTTT
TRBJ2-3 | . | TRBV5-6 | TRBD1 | CASSSRTGSTDTQYF | TGTGCCAGCAGCTCCAGGACAGGGAGCACAGATACGCAGTATTTT
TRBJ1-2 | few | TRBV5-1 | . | CASSFSRDGYTF | TGCGCCAGCAGCTTTTCCAGGGATGGCTACACCTTC
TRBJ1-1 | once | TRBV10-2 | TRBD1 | CASSARQGRNTEAFF | TGCGCCAGCAGTGCCAGACAGGGGAGGAACACTGAAGCTTTCTTT
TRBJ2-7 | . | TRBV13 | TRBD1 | CASGMGQGMYEQYF | TGTGCCAGCGGCATGGGACAGGGGATGTACGAGCAGTACTTC
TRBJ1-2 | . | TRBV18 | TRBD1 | CASSAGQGSYGYTF | TGTGCCAGCTCAGCGGGACAGGGGAGCTATGGCTACACCTTC
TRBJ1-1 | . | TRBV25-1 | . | CASSESGELNTEAFF | TGTGCCAGCAGTGAATCGGGTGAGCTGAACACTGAAGCTTTCTTT
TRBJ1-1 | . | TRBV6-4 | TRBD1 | CASRAGTGSTNTEAFF | TGTGCCAGCCGGGCCGGGACAGGTTCGACGAACACTGAAGCTTTCTTT
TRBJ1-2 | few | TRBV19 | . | CASSPRSWQGNYGYTF | TGTGCCAGTAGTCCCCGTTCGTGGCAGGGAAACTATGGCTACACCTTC
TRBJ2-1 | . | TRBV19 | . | CASSLSGTSSYNEQFF | TGTGCCAGTAGCCTCTCCGGGACAAGCTCCTACAATGAGCAGTTCTTC
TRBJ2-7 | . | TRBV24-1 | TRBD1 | CATSDLGRGLASSYEQYF | TGTGCCACCAGTGATTTGGGCAGGGGGCTCGCTAGCTCCTACGAGCAGTACTTC
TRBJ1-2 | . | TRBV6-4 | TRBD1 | CASSDSQGGFGGYTF | TGTGCCAGCAGTGACTCACAGGGGGGATTCGGTGGCTACACCTTC
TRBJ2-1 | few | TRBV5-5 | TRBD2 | CASSLDLADYNEQFF | TGTGCCAGCAGCTTGGACCTAGCGGATTACAATGAGCAGTTCTTC
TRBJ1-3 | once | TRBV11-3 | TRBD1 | CATPGQGGGNTIYF | TGTGCCACACCGGGACAGGGTGGTGGAAACACCATATATTTT
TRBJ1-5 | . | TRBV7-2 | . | CASSLDSSGVVYF | TGTGCCAGCAGCTTAGACTCCAGCGGGGTCGTCTATTTT
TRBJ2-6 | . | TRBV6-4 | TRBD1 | CASSTGAGANVLTF | TGTGCCAGCAGTACAGGGGCTGGGGCCAACGTCCTGACTTTC